Listed below are T cell receptor beta chains from one sample, sequenced in a study of shared clonotypes between healthy human individuals. Clones were read by immunoSEQ multiplex PCR, and TCRdb kept only the in-frame ones, dropping some. The profile shows roughly 700,000 clones, 80% to 95% of them singletons. Specimen: memory CD8+ T cells from PBMCs. These receptors were collected from a man younger than 35 in good health. Some clones in this sample may be carry-over from other donors' samples. Both conserved end residues are trimmed from each CDR3. A D gene is named only where the DNA matches it firmly.

TRBD2 TRBV27 ASSLRTSGNDIQY
TRBD1 TRBV5-1 ASSLAPTGVTEAF
NA TRBV19 ASSDPRDLALNTEAF
NA TRBV13 ASSGEGPYGGEQF
NA TRBV30 AWVSAGEGTEAF
NA TRBV27 ASSLSSTYEQY
NA TRBV19 ASSIDSGRSGELF
NA TRBV27 ASSQPPGHLAKNTEAF
NA TRBV6-5 ASSQIDTFQPQH
TRBD2 TRBV2 ASSGFLAGSSYNEQF
TRBD2 TRBV7-9 ASSPPPPGTSGRYEQY
NA TRBV29-1 SVEGGEKETQY
TRBD2 TRBV4-2 ASRGRREGTGELF
TRBD2 TRBV6-5 ASSYSAGGEDTQY
NA TRBV19 ASSMGASNTEAF
NA TRBV27 ASSYSDGRDEQY
NA TRBV6-5 ASKQDNTDTQY
NA TRBV5-1 ASSFTGTYEQY
TRBD2 TRBV7-9 ASSLAQLLGLATKGTQY
NA TRBV2 ASSDGSYNEQF
TRBD2 TRBV4-2 ASSQKPSGSRGDTQY
NA TRBV5-6 ASSLGVVTYTEAF
TRBD2 TRBV11-3 ASSLWTSGSGTDTQY
NA TRBV9 ASSPRDRSPSYEQY
NA TRBV6-6 ASISSEKGSGDTQY
NA TRBV30 AWSLRDSGANVLT
NA TRBV11-2 ASSFSYAYEQY
NA TRBV29-1 SVDWGGNTEAF
NA TRBV15 ATSRAVQGLIYNEQF
TRBD1 TRBV11-2 ASSLGDSWDRGEAF
TRBD1 TRBV7-8 ASSPRQGSHEQF
NA TRBV10-3 AISAGTVGGTSYEQY